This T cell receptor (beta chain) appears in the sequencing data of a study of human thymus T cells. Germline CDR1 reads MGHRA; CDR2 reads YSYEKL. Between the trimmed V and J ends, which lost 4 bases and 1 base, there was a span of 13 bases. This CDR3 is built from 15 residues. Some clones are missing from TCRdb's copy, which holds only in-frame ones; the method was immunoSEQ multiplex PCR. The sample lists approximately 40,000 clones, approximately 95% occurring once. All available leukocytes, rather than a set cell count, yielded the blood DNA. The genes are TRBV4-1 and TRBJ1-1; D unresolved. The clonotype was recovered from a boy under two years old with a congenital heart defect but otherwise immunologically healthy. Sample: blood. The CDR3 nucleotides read TGCGCCAGCAGCCTCCCGCTGGCGGCGAACACTGAAGCTTTCTTT. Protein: CASSLPLAANTEAFF.